Here is one T cell receptor beta chain with its context. As yet, its antigen is unknown. These data belong to a study of tumor-infiltrating lymphocytes in primary liver carcinoma. Study-wide background: In every tissue type, samples returned a similar yield of roughly 3.65 to 7.5 million productive TCRbeta reads.

TCR beta cDNA was made from around 460 ng total RNA with a constant-region primer. Construction of TCR beta libraries relied on three successive nested multiplex PCR rounds employing slightly modified ARM-PCR. Researchers ran the first two PCR rounds for roughly 11 cycles each with TRBV1-TRBV30 forward primers and a C-beta reverse primer. In TCRdb, the multiplex PCR reads were re-called with MiXCR into one record per CDR3 protein. Among about 99,000 distinct CDR3 sequences listed, over 55% were seen once. Study-wide results and caveats: Lesser overlap characterized tumor-adjacent and tumor-blood pairs relative to tumor region pairs.

Germline loops: CDR1 LNHDA, CDR2 SQIVND (reference sequence). The CDR3 runs 13 residues. V was pared by 6 bases and J by 4 bases, with 10 bases between. From roughly 20-30 mg of unsorted bulk tissue, DNA and RNA were co-extracted together. The receptor comes from a woman aged 60 to 75 with primary liver carcinoma and hepatitis B virus infection. The material sequenced was liver tumor tissue from sampling region 5. The subset was: tumor region T5, tumor centre. The V call is TRBV19, the J call TRBJ2-4; no clear D gene. In DNA, the CDR3 is TGTGCCAGTAGGATGGACGGGAAAAACATTCAGTACTTC. Amino acids: CASRMDGKNIQYF.